Below are 20 T cell receptor beta chains sequenced from a single sample in a study (dated by TCRdb to 2014 to 2015). The library was built by means of 5' RACE. Sequencer: Illumina MiSeq. Using fastp trimming at Q25 and MiXCR clonotype assembly, TCRdb reanalyzed the public sequencing data and kept in-frame beta chains. For every CDR3 protein sequence, its rows merge into one entry that carries the most common genes and DNA. The sample has approximately 6,300 distinct CDR3 sequences on record, 69% of them singletons. Around 4.3% of the sample comes from the top ten. The sequencing sample was made of memory CD4+ T cells sorted from a lymph node. This sample's cell subset or site label indicates: memory CD4+ T cells, CD4+CD45RO+CD25-. Receptors were obtained from a female donor with breast cancer.

Only a few counts were recorded for this clonotype. This chain connects TRBV5-1 to TRBJ1-2; D is unresolved. The V gene's germline CDR1 is SGHRS and CDR2 YFSETQ. The V end was cut by 0 bases, the J end by 0 bases, with 9 bases between. The CDR3 loop spans 15 amino acids. CDR3 amino acids: CASSLDGNSNYGYTF. The CDR3 DNA is TGCGCCAGCAGCTTGGACGGAAATTCTAACTATGGCTACACCTTC.

The gene calls are TRBV20-1 and TRBJ2-2; 8 bases fit TRBD2. Germline V gene lookup returns CDR1 DFQATT and CDR2 SNEGSKA (reference sequence). Trimming cost V 6 bases and J 4 bases; bases outside gene matches: 7. This CDR3 comprises 14 residues. CDR3 sequence (DNA): TGCAGTGCCCAAAGACTAGCGCGCACCGGGGAGCTGTTTTTT. Amino acids: CSAQRLARTGELFF.

This sequence joins TRBV6-2 or TRBV6-3 and TRBJ1-2; tentative D call: TRBD1 (5 bases). Trimming left V 5 bases short and J 5 bases short, with 15 bases between. There are 14 residues in the CDR3. The germline gives CDR1 MNHEY, CDR2 SVGEGT. CDR3 bases: TGTGCCAGCAGTCGAGTTCCGACAGCATATGGCTACACCTTC. This translates into CASSRVPTAYGYTF.

A word on this clonotype: Germline is not matched at one junction end, which may reflect a read error. J is TRBJ2-1 and V is TRBV20-1; D perhaps matches TRBD2 (6 bases). Germline values: CDR1 DFQATT, CDR2 SNEGSKA (reference sequence). CDR3 length equals 13 residues. The CDR3 DNA sequence: TGCAGTGCTGTCCGGGACTCCAACAATGAGCAGTTCTTC. This translates into CSAVRDSNNEQFF.

This clonotype is a singleton in its sample. V gene TRBV20-1 combines with J gene TRBJ2-5, with D possibly matching TRBD2 (5 bases). This CDR3 contains 14 residues. Germline lookup yields CDR1 DFQATT and CDR2 SNEGSKA (reference sequence). The V end lost 5 bases, the J end lost 0 bases, and 13 bases lay between the germline ends. The CDR3, as DNA: TGCAGTGCTCCCAGCGAGCGGTACCAAGAGACCCAGTACTTC. This translates into CSAPSERYQETQYF.

The chain links TRBV10-3 to TRBJ2-5; D unresolved. CDR1 and CDR2 from the germline V gene are ENHRY and SYGVKD. The CDR3 contains 12 residues. Trimming cost V 2 bases and J 2 bases, with 3 bases left between them. CDR3 region: CAISEGQETQYF. For the CDR3, the DNA is TGTGCCATCAGTGAGGGTCAAGAGACCCAGTACTTC.

The chain has TRBV6-5 and TRBJ1-2; 8 bases are a match to TRBD1. The CDR3 runs 14 residues. After removal of 6 bases from V and 4 bases from J, the junction contained 7 bases not matched to a gene. The germline gives CDR1 MNHEY, CDR2 SVGAGI. DNA of the CDR3: TGTGCCAGCAGCCCCAGGGGGCGAAGCTATGGCTACACCTTC. Amino acid sequence: CASSPRGRSYGYTF.

This clonotype ranks as large. This sequence joins TRBV4-2 and TRBJ2-5; D may be TRBD1 (5 bases). Trimming took 0 bases from V and 1 from J, leaving 9 bases between them. The CDR3 totals 15 residues. Germline values: CDR1 LGHNA, CDR2 YNFKEQ. The CDR3 protein is CASSQEGQGQETQYF. The CDR3 DNA follows: TGTGCCAGCAGCCAAGAGGGGCAGGGCCAAGAGACCCAGTACTTC.

The chain employs TRBV6-1 and TRBJ2-1, with 10 bases fitting TRBD2. Germline lookup yields CDR1 MNHNS and CDR2 SASEGT. The CDR3 loop spans 15 amino acids. J lost 9 bases, V lost 10 bases, and 15 bases had no gene match. The CDR3 region has the DNA TGTGCCATAGACAAGTGGAGCGGGAGGGCCAGTGAGCAGTTCTTC. Translated: CAIDKWSGRASEQFF.

The chain is built from TRBV12-3 or TRBV12-4 and TRBJ1-2; D gene uncertain. The CDR3 loop spans 12 amino acids. V gave up 5 bases and J gave up 4 bases, with 8 bases separating them. The chain's CDR3 is CASSGGGYGYTF. The CDR3 bases are TGTGCCAGCAGTGGCGGAGGCTATGGCTACACCTTC.

V gene TRBV19 combines with J gene TRBJ1-5; 7 bases are a match to TRBD1. The J segment lost 3 bases and the V segment lost 5 bases, leaving 7 bases of the junction unmatched. Germline assignment: CDR1 LNHDA and CDR2 SQIVND (reference sequence). This CDR3 spans 15 amino acids. CDR3 bases: TGTGCCAGTAGTCCGAGGGACAGCTACAATCAGCCCCAGCATTTT. It specifies CASSPRDSYNQPQHF.

The V gene is TRBV20-1, the J gene TRBJ1-1, with TRBD1 identical over 7 bases. Germline CDR1 reads DFQATT; CDR2 reads SNEGSKA (reference sequence). The CDR3 spans 13 residues. The V gene end was trimmed by 6 bases and the J gene end by 3 bases; junction bases not matched to a gene: 7. This CDR3 is CSANRGAYTEAFF. The CDR3 DNA reads TGCAGTGCAAACAGGGGTGCGTACACTGAAGCTTTCTTT.

The chain uses TRBV27 and TRBJ2-5; D is unresolved. Trimming took 6 bases from V and 2 from J, leaving 10 bases between them. Germline CDR1 is MNHEY and CDR2 is SMNVEV (reference sequence). The CDR3 contains 13 residues. DNA for the CDR3: TGTGCCAGCAGAGGGCATAGTCAAGAGACCCAGTACTTC. Translating it yields CASRGHSQETQYF.

This sequence joins TRBV5-4 and TRBJ2-3; D uncertain. Trimming took off 0 bases at V and 7 bases at J, with 6 bases between the two ends. This CDR3 is 12 amino acids long. Germline CDR1 SGHNT, CDR2 YYREEE (reference sequence). CDR3 loop: CASSLDIHTQYF. The DNA of the CDR3 is TGTGCCAGCAGCTTGGATATTCATACGCAGTATTTT.

V usage is TRBV4-1 and J usage is TRBJ2-7, with TRBD1 matching 7 bases. Trimming at V came to 7 bases and at J to 1 base, leaving 4 bases not matched to a gene. This CDR3 is 13 amino acids long. Germline V gene lookup returns CDR1 MGHRA and CDR2 YSYEKL. The CDR3 nucleotides are TGCGCCAGCACGACGACAGGGTCCTACGAGCAGTACTTC. Protein product: CASTTTGSYEQYF.

The chain recombines TRBV4-1 with TRBJ1-6, with 7 bases aligning to TRBD1. The CDR3 has 15 residues. Trimming took 1 base from V and 9 from J; bases not matched to a gene: 6. CDR1 and CDR2 from the germline V gene are MGHRA and YSYEKL. The CDR3 sequence: CASSQAQGNGSPLHF. The CDR3 region has the DNA TGCGCCAGCAGCCAAGCACAGGGGAATGGTTCACCCCTCCACTTT.

As regards this clonotype: The conserved final phenylalanine or tryptophan is absent from the CDR3, which likely points to a read error. The rearrangement uses TRBV3-1 and TRBJ1-6; D is uncertain. The CDR3 is 13 residues long. V gave up 4 bases and J gave up 8 bases, with 9 bases separating them. Per germline, CDR1 LGHDT and CDR2 YNNKEL (reference sequence). This CDR3 is CASSRIEHSPLHS. The DNA for the CDR3 is TGTGCCAGCAGCCGAATCGAGCATTCACCCCTCCACTCT.

The sample holds a few counts of this clonotype. This chain joins TRBV4-1 and TRBJ1-6; D is uncertain. Germline V gene data show CDR1 as MGHRA and CDR2 as YSYEKL. The CDR3 runs to 13 residues. Trimming pared 6 bases from V and 8 bases from J, leaving 11 bases between. CDR3 in amino acids: CASSRAGDSPLHF. The CDR3 nucleotides read TGCGCCAGCAGTCGGGCGGGTGATTCACCCCTCCACTTT.

This clonotype came up once. This rearrangement joins TRBV7-2 to TRBJ2-2, with D unresolved. V dropped 5 bases and J dropped 7 bases, with 14 bases sitting between them. Germline CDR1 reads SGHTA; CDR2 reads FQGNSA. The CDR3 is made up of 14 amino acids. The CDR3 nucleotides read TGTGCCAGCAGCCCCACCGGACGGAACGGGGAGCTGTTTTTT. Protein: CASSPTGRNGELFF.

This clonotype showed up just a few times. This chain links TRBV20-1 with TRBJ2-5; perhaps D is TRBD1 or TRBD2 (5 bases each). CDR1 is DFQATT and CDR2 is SNEGSKA in the germline V gene (reference sequence). V was shortened by 3 bases and J by 5 bases, with 19 bases between the two germline ends. There are 15 residues in the CDR3. CDR3 loop: CSARGDPGPTETQYF. The CDR3 DNA reads as TGCAGTGCTAGGGGGGATCCGGGACCCACGGAGACCCAGTACTTC.